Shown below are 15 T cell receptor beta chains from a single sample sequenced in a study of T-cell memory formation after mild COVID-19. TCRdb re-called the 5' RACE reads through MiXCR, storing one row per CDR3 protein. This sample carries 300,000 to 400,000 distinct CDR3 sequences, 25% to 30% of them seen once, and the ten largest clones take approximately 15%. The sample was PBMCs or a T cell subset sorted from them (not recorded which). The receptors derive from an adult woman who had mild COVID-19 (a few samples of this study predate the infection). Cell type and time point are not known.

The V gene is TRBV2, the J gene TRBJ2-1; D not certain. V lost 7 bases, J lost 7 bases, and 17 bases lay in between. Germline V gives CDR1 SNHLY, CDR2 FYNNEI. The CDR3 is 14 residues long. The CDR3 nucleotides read TGTGCCAGCAATCCAGGACCGGCGTGGAATGAGCAGTTCTTC. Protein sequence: CASNPGPAWNEQFF.

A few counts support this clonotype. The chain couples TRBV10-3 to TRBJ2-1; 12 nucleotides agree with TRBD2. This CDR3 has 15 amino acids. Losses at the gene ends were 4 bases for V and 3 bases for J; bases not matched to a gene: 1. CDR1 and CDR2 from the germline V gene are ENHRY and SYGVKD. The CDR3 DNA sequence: TGTGCCATCAGTGGGACTAGCGGGGTCTACAATGAGCAGTTCTTC. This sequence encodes CAISGTSGVYNEQFF.

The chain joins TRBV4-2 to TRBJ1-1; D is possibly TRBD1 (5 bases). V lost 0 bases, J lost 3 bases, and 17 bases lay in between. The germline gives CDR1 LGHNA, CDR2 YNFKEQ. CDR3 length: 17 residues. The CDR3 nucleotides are TGTGCCAGCAGCCAAGAGCCTCCCCGAGTGGGGGACACTGAAGCTTTCTTT. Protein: CASSQEPPRVGDTEAFF.

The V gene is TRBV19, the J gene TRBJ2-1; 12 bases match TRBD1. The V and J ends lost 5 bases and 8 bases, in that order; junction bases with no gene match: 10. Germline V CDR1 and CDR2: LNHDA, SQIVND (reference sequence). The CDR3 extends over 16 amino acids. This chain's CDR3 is CASSVRRDRGQDEQFF. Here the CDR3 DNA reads TGTGCCAGTAGTGTCAGGAGGGACAGGGGGCAGGATGAGCAGTTCTTC.

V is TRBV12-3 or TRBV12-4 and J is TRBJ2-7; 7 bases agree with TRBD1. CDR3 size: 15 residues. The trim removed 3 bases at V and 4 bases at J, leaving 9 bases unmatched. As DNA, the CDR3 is TGTGCCAGCAGTTTCGGGCTGACAGGGTGGTACGAGCAGTACTTC. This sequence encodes CASSFGLTGWYEQYF.

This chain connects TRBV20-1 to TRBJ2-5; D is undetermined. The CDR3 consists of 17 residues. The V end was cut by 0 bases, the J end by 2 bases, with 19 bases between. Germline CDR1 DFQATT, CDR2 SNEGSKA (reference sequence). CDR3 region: CSAREGFTTLSQETQYF. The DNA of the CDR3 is TGCAGTGCTAGAGAGGGATTTACAACTCTTTCTCAAGAGACCCAGTACTTC.

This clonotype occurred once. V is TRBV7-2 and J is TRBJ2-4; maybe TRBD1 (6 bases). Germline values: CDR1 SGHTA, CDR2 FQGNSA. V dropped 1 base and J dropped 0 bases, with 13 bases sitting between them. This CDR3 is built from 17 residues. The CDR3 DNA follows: TGTGCCAGCAGCTTAGATCAGGGGTCTCTAGCCAAAAACATTCAGTACTTC. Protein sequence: CASSLDQGSLAKNIQYF.

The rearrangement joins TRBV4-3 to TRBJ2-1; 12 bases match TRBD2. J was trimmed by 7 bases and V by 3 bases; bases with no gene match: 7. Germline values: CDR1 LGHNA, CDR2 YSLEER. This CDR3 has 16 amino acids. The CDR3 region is CASSQALAGGVNEQFF. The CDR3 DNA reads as TGCGCCAGCAGCCAGGCCCTAGCGGGGGGGGTGAATGAGCAGTTCTTC.

The CDR3 DNA is TGTGCCAGCAGCCAAGAAGGGGCAGCAACTAATGAAAAACTGTTTTTT. Translating it yields CASSQEGAATNEKLFF. V usage is TRBV3-1 and J usage is TRBJ1-4; TRBD1 might be the D (5 bases). This CDR3 is 16 amino acids long. The germline V gene has CDR1 LGHDT and CDR2 YNNKEL (reference sequence). Trimming left V 0 bases short and J 0 bases short, with 8 bases between.

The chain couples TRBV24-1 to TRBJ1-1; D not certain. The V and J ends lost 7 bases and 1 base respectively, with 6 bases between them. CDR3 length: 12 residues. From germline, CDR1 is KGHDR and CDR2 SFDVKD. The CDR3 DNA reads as TGTGCCACCAGCCCAGGGAACACTGAAGCTTTCTTT. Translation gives CATSPGNTEAFF.

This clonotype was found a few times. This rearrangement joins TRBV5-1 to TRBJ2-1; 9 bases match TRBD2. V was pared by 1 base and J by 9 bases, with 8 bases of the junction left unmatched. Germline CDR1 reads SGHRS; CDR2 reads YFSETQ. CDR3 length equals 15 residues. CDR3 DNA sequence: TGCGCCAGCAGCTTGATACGCGGGAGGGCCGCTGAGCAGTTCTTC. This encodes CASSLIRGRAAEQFF.

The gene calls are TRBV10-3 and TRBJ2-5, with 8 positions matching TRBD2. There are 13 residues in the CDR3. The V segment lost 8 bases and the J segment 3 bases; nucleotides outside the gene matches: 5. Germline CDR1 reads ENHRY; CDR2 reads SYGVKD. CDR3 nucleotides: TGTGCCATCGGCCTAGCGGGCGAAGAGACCCAGTACTTC. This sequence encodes CAIGLAGEETQYF.

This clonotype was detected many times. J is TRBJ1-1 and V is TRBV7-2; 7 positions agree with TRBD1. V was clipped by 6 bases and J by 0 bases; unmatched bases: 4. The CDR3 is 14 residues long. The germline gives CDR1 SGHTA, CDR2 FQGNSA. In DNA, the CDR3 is TGTGCCAGCAGTTTGGACAGGCTGAACACTGAAGCTTTCTTT. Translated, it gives CASSLDRLNTEAFF. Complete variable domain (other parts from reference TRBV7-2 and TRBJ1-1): GAGVSQSPSNKVTEKGKDVELRCDPISGHTALYWYRQSLGQGLEFLIYFQGNSAPDKSGLPSDRFSAERTGGSVSTLTIQRTQQEDSAVYLCASSLDRLNTEAFFGQGTRLTVV.

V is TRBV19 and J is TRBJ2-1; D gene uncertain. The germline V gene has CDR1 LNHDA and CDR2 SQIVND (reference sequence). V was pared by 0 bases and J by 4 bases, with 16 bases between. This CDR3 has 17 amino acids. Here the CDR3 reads CASSIDAVVPSYNEQFF. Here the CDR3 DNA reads TGTGCCAGTAGTATAGATGCCGTTGTGCCAAGTTACAATGAGCAGTTCTTC.

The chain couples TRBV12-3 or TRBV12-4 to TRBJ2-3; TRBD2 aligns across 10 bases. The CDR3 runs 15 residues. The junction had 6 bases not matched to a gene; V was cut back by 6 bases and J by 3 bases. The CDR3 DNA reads TGTGCCAGCAGAGGGGGACTAGCGTTAACAGATACGCAGTATTTT. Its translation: CASRGGLALTDTQYF.